Presented here are 11 T cell receptor beta chains from one specimen sequenced in a study of blood T cells in healthy people across ages. A J-beta primer mix and a sample-barcoded 5' primer were used in a second PCR of roughly 6 to 11 cycles. TCRdb fed the 5' RACE reads into MiXCR, producing one record per CDR3 protein. The sample lists more than 1 million distinct CDR3 sequences, 35% to 50% seen once, with 18% in the top ten. Sequenced material: blood. Source of these receptors: a woman aged 55-69 years in good health.

To note about this clonotype: A junction end diverges from the germline sequence, so it may reflect a read error. This chain's CDR3 is CAISEGDTPNDGYTF. The CDR3 DNA reads TGTGCCATCAGTGAGGGGGACACTCCTAACGATGGCTACACCTTC. The V gene is TRBV10-3, the J gene TRBJ1-2, with D perhaps matching TRBD1 (6 bases). CDR3 length equals 15 residues. The V gene's germline CDR1 is ENHRY and CDR2 SYGVKD.

The chain uses TRBV6-2 or TRBV6-3 and TRBJ2-7; tentatively, D is TRBD2 (6 bases). Trimming removed 2 bases at V and 4 bases at J, with 15 bases between. The CDR3 runs to 15 residues. The V gene's germline CDR1 is MNHEY and CDR2 SVGEGT. In nucleotides, the CDR3 is TGTGCCAGCAGTTACGCGGTTAGCGGCCATTACGAGCAGTACTTC. Translating it yields CASSYAVSGHYEQYF.

This clonotype appeared a few times. The chain recombines TRBV27 with TRBJ2-7; possibly TRBD1 or TRBD2 for D (5 bases each). V lost 5 bases and J 3 bases, leaving 14 bases between the germline ends. Germline loops: CDR1 MNHEY, CDR2 SMNVEV (reference sequence). The CDR3 is 14 amino acids. Written as DNA, the CDR3 is TGTGCCAGCAGTCGGGACGGGATTAACTACGAGCAGTACTTC. As protein: CASSRDGINYEQYF.

The V and J genes are TRBV27 and TRBJ1-2, with D perhaps TRBD1 (5 bases). Trimming cost V 2 bases and J 2 bases, with 15 bases left between them. This CDR3 has 16 amino acids. CDR1 is MNHEY, CDR2 SMNVEV, per germline (reference sequence). This chain's CDR3 is CASSLKVGGLNYGYTF. In nucleotides, the CDR3 is TGTGCCAGCAGTTTAAAGGTCGGGGGTCTGAACTATGGCTACACCTTC.

The chain links TRBV29-1 to TRBJ2-7; 8 nucleotides align to TRBD1. Trimming took 4 bases from V and 4 from J; bases not matched to a gene: 6. Germline V gene sequence: CDR1 SQVTM, CDR2 ANQGSEA. This CDR3 spans 13 amino acids. The CDR3 here is CSVVTGDRYEQYF. The CDR3 DNA follows: TGCAGCGTTGTGACAGGGGATCGTTACGAGCAGTACTTC.

This clonotype was picked up many times. The chain uses TRBV21-1 and TRBJ2-5; TRBD1, the D gene given by the table, was not confirmed from the DNA. TRBV21-1 is classified as a pseudogene. This CDR3 is built from 14 residues. The CDR3 loop is CASSKRQGRETQYF. The CDR3 region has the DNA TGTGCCAGCAGCAAGAGACAGGGACGGGAGACCCAGTACTTC.

This clonotype came up a few times. The J gene is TRBJ2-5, the V gene TRBV29-1; TRBD1 agrees at 9 bases. This CDR3 comprises 15 residues. V lost 1 base and J lost 5; bases outside the gene matches: 8. Germline V gene sequence: CDR1 SQVTM, CDR2 ANQGSEA. For the CDR3, the DNA is TGCAGCGTTGAAGCCCGGGACAGGGTTTTGGAGACCCAGTACTTC. It translates to CSVEARDRVLETQYF.

CDR3 DNA: TGTGCCAGCAGCTTTAGCCGGACAGGGGGTAATGAGCAGTACTTC. It yields the protein CASSFSRTGGNEQYF. This rearrangement joins TRBV11-2 to TRBJ2-7; 10 bases agree with TRBD1. The ends lost 3 bases at V and 7 bases at J; junction bases unmatched: 9. The CDR3 is 15 amino acids. Looked up from germline, CDR1 is SGHAT and CDR2 is FQNNGV. Filled out from reference TRBV11-2 and TRBJ2-7, the complete variable domain reads EAGVAQSPRYKIIEKRQSVAFWCNPISGHATLYWYQQILGQGPKLLIQFQNNGVVDDSQLPKDRFSAERLKGVDSTLKIQPAKLEDSAVYLCASSFSRTGGNEQYFGPGTRLTVT.

This clonotype was observed many times. This sequence joins TRBV27 and TRBJ1-2; D perhaps matches TRBD1 (6 bases). Germline V lookup: CDR1 MNHEY, CDR2 SMNVEV (reference sequence). V was clipped by 1 base and J by 7 bases, with 10 bases between them. CDR3 length: 13 residues. CDR3 loop: CASSLWRGAGYTF. In nucleotides, the CDR3 is TGTGCCAGCAGTTTATGGCGGGGGGCTGGCTACACCTTC.

In DNA, the CDR3 is TGTGCCAGCTCACCCGGGACAGGGGGTAGCGAGCAGTACTTC. The encoded protein is CASSPGTGGSEQYF. V is TRBV18 and J is TRBJ2-7, with 11 bases identical to TRBD1. The CDR3 spans 14 residues. Germline CDR1 reads KGHSH; CDR2 reads LQKENI. J was trimmed by 6 bases and V by 3 bases; bases with no gene match: 4.

The rearrangement links TRBV29-1 to TRBJ2-7, with 14 bases matching TRBD2. This CDR3 has 15 residues. The germline CDR1 and CDR2 sequences are SQVTM and ANQGSEA. The junction had 5 bases not matched to a gene; V was cut back by 6 bases and J by 1 base. CDR3 residues: CSVSGLAGGSYEQYF. CDR3 bases: TGCAGCGTGAGTGGACTAGCGGGAGGTTCCTACGAGCAGTACTTC.